Listed below are T cell receptor beta chains from one sample, sequenced in a study of T cells in Graves' hyperthyroidism and ophthalmopathy. A single record per CDR3 protein comes from TCRdb applying MiXCR to the multiplex PCR reads. The table lists 530,000 or so distinct CDR3 sequences, around 24% of them singletons. The source material was blood. All receptors come from a woman aged 30 to 39 with Graves' ophthalmopathy. Both conserved end residues are part of each CDR3. The order of the fields is V gene, J gene, D gene, clone size, CDR3 DNA, CDR3 protein. A D gene is named only where the DNA matches it firmly. Only part of the rows carry a size: once, few, many, or a class if the clone is expanded.

>TRBV12-5|TRBJ1-2|.|.
TGTGCTAGTGGTTTGGGACGGTCCTATGGCTACACCTTC
CASGLGRSYGYTF
>TRBV30|TRBJ2-2|.|.
TGTGCCTGGGGGGGCGGGGTGAACACCGGGGAGCTGTTTTTT
CAWGGGVNTGELFF
>TRBV7-8|TRBJ2-7|TRBD2|once
TGTGCCAGCATCCCGGGAGGGAACTACGAGCAGTACTTC
CASIPGGNYEQYF
>TRBV5-1|TRBJ1-1|TRBD1|many
TGCGCCAGCAGGGAGAGACAGGGGGCGAGGACTGAAGCTTTCTTT
CASRERQGARTEAFF
>TRBV4-1|TRBJ1-2|.|once
TGCGCCAGCAGCCAACCGGGGGCGCGGTATGGCTACACCTTC
CASSQPGARYGYTF
>TRBV12-3/TRBV12-4|TRBJ1-1|.|many
TGTGCCAGCAGTTGGTCTTTGAACACTGAAGCTTTCTTT
CASSWSLNTEAFF
>TRBV11-2|TRBJ2-2|.|.
TGTGCCAGCAGCTTATTCGCTTTATGGCGGGGCACCGGGGAGCTGTTTTTT
CASSLFALWRGTGELFF
>TRBV20-1|TRBJ2-7|.|many
TGCAGTGCTAGAGGAGGAAAATCTTACGAGCAGTACTTC
CSARGGKSYEQYF
>TRBV4-1|TRBJ2-7|.|.
TGCGCCAGCAGCCGATACACCGGGACGGCGAGCTCCTACGAGCAGTACTTC
CASSRYTGTASSYEQYF
>TRBV6-5|TRBJ2-7|.|many
TGTGCCAGCAGTTACGACGGGGGGACACCCACCTACGAGCAGTACTTC
CASSYDGGTPTYEQYF
>TRBV5-4|TRBJ2-5|.|many
TGTGCCAGCAGCTTGGTAGGGGAATGGGAGACCCAGTACTTC
CASSLVGEWETQYF
>TRBV5-1|TRBJ1-5|TRBD1|many
TGCGCCAGCAGCCGGACAGGGGAGGATCAGCCCCAGCATTTT
CASSRTGEDQPQHF
>TRBV6-1|TRBJ2-7|TRBD1|few
TGTGCCAGCAGTCCCGGGACAGCGGATTTCTACGAGCAGTACTTC
CASSPGTADFYEQYF
>TRBV6-2/TRBV6-3|TRBJ2-2|.|many
TGTGCCAGCAGCATTCCCGGATACCTCGGCTCCTCGAACACCGGGGAGCTGTTTTTT
CASSIPGYLGSSNTGELFF
>TRBV27|TRBJ1-5|TRBD1|many
TGTGCCAGCACCGCGACAGGGGGCCAGCCCCAGCATTTT
CASTATGGQPQHF
>TRBV10-3|TRBJ1-6|.|few
TGTGCCATCAGTGAGACAGGGCCTAATTCACCCCTCCACTTT
CAISETGPNSPLHF
>TRBV11-1|TRBJ2-7|TRBD2|many
TGTGCCAGCAGCACCCACCCAGGACTAGCGGACCCCTACGAGCAGTACTTC
CASSTHPGLADPYEQYF
>TRBV6-1|TRBJ2-7|.|many
TGTGCCAGCACCAAACCGGGCTCCCAAGAGCAGTACTTC
CASTKPGSQEQYF
>TRBV12-3/TRBV12-4|TRBJ1-5|.|once
TGTGCCAGCAGCCTACCAGGGCAGGGCTATCAGCCCCAGCATTTT
CASSLPGQGYQPQHF
>TRBV2|TRBJ1-1|TRBD1|many
TGTGCCAGCAGGGAGGAGAGCGGGACAGGGATGAACACTGAAGCTTTCTTT
CASREESGTGMNTEAFF
>TRBV12-3/TRBV12-4|TRBJ2-7|TRBD2|many
TGTGCCAGCACCGGGGGGGATCCCTACGAGCAGTACTTC
CASTGGDPYEQYF
>TRBV2|TRBJ2-7|.|many
TGTGCCAGCCGTTCAGAGGGATGGTACGAGCAGTACTTC
CASRSEGWYEQYF
>TRBV12-3/TRBV12-4|TRBJ1-2|.|.
TGTGCCAGCAGTCCTTCGGGGGGCTACACCTTC
CASSPSGGYTF
>TRBV14|TRBJ1-1|.|many
TGTGCCAGCAGCGAATTAGGGTCGGGGCGATCTTCTGAAGCTTTCTTT
CASSELGSGRSSEAFF
>TRBV28|TRBJ1-3|.|few
TGTGCCAGCACCCCCAGATCTCTGGCAGGAAACACCATATATTTT
CASTPRSLAGNTIYF
>TRBV28|TRBJ2-7|.|many
TGTGCCAGCAGCGCCGAACAGGCCCGCACAAACTCCTACGAGCAGTACTTC
CASSAEQARTNSYEQYF
>TRBV12-3/TRBV12-4|TRBJ1-1|.|many
TGTGCCACCGGAGTGGGGGGGGTGGTTGCTGAAGCTTTCTTT
CATGVGGVVAEAFF
>TRBV20-1|TRBJ1-2|TRBD1|many
TGCAGTGCTCCCCGGCCGGGACAGGGAATCTATGGCTACACCTTC
CSAPRPGQGIYGYTF
>TRBV5-1|TRBJ2-7|.|many
TGCGCCAGCAGATATGGGGGTTCCTACGAGCAGTACTTC
CASRYGGSYEQYF
>TRBV12-3/TRBV12-4|TRBJ1-3|.|.
TGTGCCAGCAGTTTAGCCTTGATGATTGGAAACACCATATATTTT
CASSLALMIGNTIYF
>TRBV5-1|TRBJ2-5|TRBD2|few
TGCGCCAGCAGCTTAAGCGGGGGGAACGTCCAAGAGACCCAGTACTTC
CASSLSGGNVQETQYF
>TRBV6-5|TRBJ1-2|TRBD1|many
TGTGCCAGCAGTTACAGGGCAGGGGGCGAGATGTACTATGGCTACACCTTC
CASSYRAGGEMYYGYTF
>TRBV5-1|TRBJ1-2|.|.
TGCGCCAGCAGCTTGGATGAAGGCCGGAACTATGGCTACACCTTC
CASSLDEGRNYGYTF
>TRBV7-9|TRBJ1-1|.|.
TGTGCCAGCAGCTTAGAGGACGGATCTGAAGCTTTCTTT
CASSLEDGSEAFF
>TRBV28|TRBJ1-1|.|.
TGTGCCAGCATCGAACGGGGCCTCTACGAAGCTTTCTTT
CASIERGLYEAFF
>TRBV20-1|TRBJ2-2|.|many
TGCAGTGCTAGAGGAGCGGTCACCGGGGAGCTGTTTTTT
CSARGAVTGELFF
>TRBV11-2|TRBJ1-2|.|.
TGTGCCAGCAGCTCCCAGGCCGCGACGGGGGGCTACACCTTC
CASSSQAATGGYTF
>TRBV12-3/TRBV12-4|TRBJ2-7|.|many
TGTGCCAGCAGTCGGGCCTTGGAGGGCCCCTACGAGCAGTACTTC
CASSRALEGPYEQYF
>TRBV6-5|TRBJ2-5|.|.
TGTGCCAGCAGTTACGGGCTAGCAACTCAAGAGACCCAGTACTTC
CASSYGLATQETQYF
>TRBV11-2|TRBJ2-2|TRBD1|many
TGTGCCAGCAGCTTAGATCGGGACAGGGGTTTGACCGGGGAGCTGTTTTTT
CASSLDRDRGLTGELFF